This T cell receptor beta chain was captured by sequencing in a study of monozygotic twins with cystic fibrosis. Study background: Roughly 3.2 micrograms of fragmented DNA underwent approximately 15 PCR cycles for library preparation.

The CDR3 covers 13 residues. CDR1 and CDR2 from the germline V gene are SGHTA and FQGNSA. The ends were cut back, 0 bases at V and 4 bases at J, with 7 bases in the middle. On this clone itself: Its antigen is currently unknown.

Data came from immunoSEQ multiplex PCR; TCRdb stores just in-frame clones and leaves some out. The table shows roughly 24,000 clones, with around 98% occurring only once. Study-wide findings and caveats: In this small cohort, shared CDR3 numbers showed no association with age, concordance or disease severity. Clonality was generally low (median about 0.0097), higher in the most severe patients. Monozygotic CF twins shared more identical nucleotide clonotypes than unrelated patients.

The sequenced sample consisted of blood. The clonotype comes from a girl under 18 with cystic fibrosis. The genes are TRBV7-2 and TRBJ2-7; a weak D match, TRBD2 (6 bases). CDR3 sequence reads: CASSLALAYEQYF. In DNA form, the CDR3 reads TGTGCCAGCAGCTTAGCCCTAGCGTACGAGCAGTACTTC.